The next 20 T cell receptor beta chains were all read from a single sample in a study of cytomegalovirus exposure and HLA in healthy donors. Vbeta (60) and Jbeta (13) primers were used in the PCR. Only in-frame clones appear in the TCRdb table, and some are missing; sequencing was by immunoSEQ multiplex PCR. The sample lists approximately 97,000 clones, about 80% occurring once. The material sequenced was PBMCs. Receptors originate from a male donor in good health and CMV-seropositive.

The chain employs TRBV9 and TRBJ2-6; TRBD1 matches 10 bases. CDR3 length equals 17 residues. V shed 5 bases and J 0 bases; nucleotides not matched to a gene: 5. Germline loops: CDR1 SGDLS, CDR2 YYNGEE. CDR3 DNA: TGTGCCAGCAGGCCGGGACAGGGGAACTCTGGGGCCAACGTCCTGACTTTC. Protein sequence: CASRPGQGNSGANVLTF.

This chain connects TRBV9 to TRBJ1-2; TRBD1 agrees at 8 bases. The CDR3 is 17 amino acids. J gave up 3 bases and V 4 bases, and 14 bases lay outside the gene matches. Germline V CDR1 and CDR2: SGDLS, YYNGEE. The chain's CDR3 is CASSPQGAAGYYYGYTF. The CDR3 nucleotides are TGTGCCAGCAGCCCTCAGGGGGCGGCGGGGTACTACTATGGCTACACCTTC. The whole variable domain, filled in from reference TRBV9 and TRBJ1-2, reads DSGVTQTPKHLITATGQRVTLRCSPRSGDLSVYWYQQSLDQGLQFLIQYYNGEERAKGNILERFSAQQFPDLHSELNLSSLELGDSALYFCASSPQGAAGYYYGYTFGSGTRLTVV.

The V and J genes are TRBV4-3 and TRBJ2-2; weak D call: TRBD2 (6 bases). V was trimmed by 4 bases and J by 8 bases, leaving 14 bases between them. The CDR3 spans 14 residues. From germline, CDR1 is LGHNA and CDR2 YSLEER. Written as DNA, the CDR3 is TGCGCCAGCAGCCCCCGGGGGATTTTGGGGGAGCTGTTTTTT. Translating it yields CASSPRGILGELFF.

The genes are TRBV6-1 and TRBJ2-7; the D is unclear. The CDR3 has 11 residues. V was cut by 5 bases and J by 2 bases, with 4 bases left in between. Germline V gene data show CDR1 as MNHNS and CDR2 as SASEGT. The DNA for the CDR3 is TGTGCCAGCAGTCTTCCCTACGAGCAGTACTTC. Translated, it gives CASSLPYEQYF.

The chain carries TRBV6-5 and TRBJ2-1, with D tentatively TRBD1 (6 bases). Per germline, CDR1 MNHEY and CDR2 SVGAGI. The CDR3 consists of 12 residues. V was trimmed by 6 bases and J by 7 bases, leaving 10 bases between them. The CDR3 DNA reads as TGTGCCAGCAGCCCAGGGGTTAATGAGCAGTTCTTC. Protein sequence: CASSPGVNEQFF.

The rearrangement links TRBV29-1 to TRBJ1-4, with D hard to call. With 7 bases removed from V and 6 bases from J, the gap between germline ends came to 9 bases. The germline gives CDR1 SQVTM, CDR2 ANQGSEA. The CDR3 extends over 11 amino acids. The CDR3 loop reads CSATRDEKLFF. DNA of the CDR3: TGCAGCGCTACCCGGGATGAAAAACTGTTTTTT.

Here the CDR3 DNA reads TGCAGCGTCGGAGGGCCAAAAAATCAGCCCCAGCATTTT. Amino acids: CSVGGPKNQPQHF. The chain links TRBV29-1 to TRBJ1-5; D call uncertain. The CDR3 length is 13 residues. Trimming cost V 6 bases and J 4 bases, with 13 bases left between them. The germline CDR1 and CDR2 sequences are SQVTM and ANQGSEA.

In this sample, this clone turned up a few times. The chain recombines TRBV5-1 with TRBJ1-2; D ambiguous. Trimming stripped 4 bases from V and 6 bases from J, with 16 bases between. CDR1 and CDR2 (germline): SGHRS, YFSETQ. The CDR3 sequence is 14 residues long. Here the CDR3 reads CASSLTRGGDGYTF. The CDR3 DNA reads TGCGCCAGCAGCCTAACACGGGGAGGTGATGGCTACACCTTC.

The chain is built from TRBV18 and TRBJ1-1, with TRBD1 identical over 7 bases. The CDR3 contains 14 residues. J lost 5 bases, V lost 1 base, and 4 bases had no gene match. CDR1 and CDR2 (germline): KGHSH, LQKENI. The CDR3 sequence: CASSPQGAMTEAFF. For the CDR3, the DNA is TGTGCCAGCTCACCACAGGGGGCGATGACTGAAGCTTTCTTT.

This chain joins TRBV4-1 and TRBJ2-1, with D unclear. CDR3 size: 16 residues. Deletions cut 0 bases from V and 0 bases from J, with 9 bases between. Per germline, CDR1 MGHRA and CDR2 YSYEKL. The CDR3 sequence is CASSQEQQSSYNEQFF. The CDR3 DNA is TGCGCCAGCAGCCAAGAGCAACAGAGCTCCTACAATGAGCAGTTCTTC.

The chain links TRBV5-1 to TRBJ2-5; D not resolved. Trimming removed 4 bases at V and 2 bases at J, with 9 bases between. Germline V lookup: CDR1 SGHRS, CDR2 YFSETQ. This CDR3 is built from 13 residues. CDR3 sequence (DNA): TGCGCCAGCAGCCTGGAGACACAAGAGACCCAGTACTTC. Translating gives CASSLETQETQYF.

There are a few counts of this clone. The rearrangement joins TRBV29-1 to TRBJ1-6; TRBD1 might be the D (6 bases). The CDR3 is made up of 15 amino acids. Germline-derived CDR1 and CDR2 are SQVTM and ANQGSEA. V dropped 5 bases and J dropped 0 bases, with 11 bases sitting between them. The CDR3 DNA follows: TGCAGCGTTCGGGAGGGGGGCTCCTATAATTCACCCCTCCACTTT. Translating it yields CSVREGGSYNSPLHF.

CDR3 loop: CASSQDRGRAEAFF. DNA of the CDR3: TGTGCCAGCAGCCAAGATCGGGGAAGGGCTGAAGCTTTCTTT. The chain recombines TRBV4-2 with TRBJ1-1; D is uncertain. This CDR3 is 14 amino acids long. The germline V and J ends were trimmed by 0 bases and 6 bases, with 11 bases remaining between them. Germline CDR1 is LGHNA and CDR2 is YNFKEQ.

The V gene is TRBV6-6, the J gene TRBJ1-1; no clear D gene. Trimming cost V 4 bases and J 3 bases, with 9 bases left between them. CDR3 length: 13 amino acids. Germline V gene sequence: CDR1 MNHNY, CDR2 SVGAGI (reference sequence). CDR3 DNA sequence: TGTGCCAGCAGTTTGAAGAGGGACACTGAAGCTTTCTTT. Amino acid sequence: CASSLKRDTEAFF.

This clone was seen just once. The rearrangement uses TRBV27 and TRBJ1-2, with D possibly matching TRBD1 (5 bases). V was clipped by 5 bases and J by 6 bases, with 13 bases between them. Germline V gives CDR1 MNHEY, CDR2 SMNVEV (reference sequence). The CDR3 has 13 amino acids. CDR3 sequence (DNA): TGTGCCAGCAGTGTACGTGGGGGGAATGGCTACACCTTC. Protein product: CASSVRGGNGYTF.

The sample holds one count of this clone. The J gene is TRBJ1-2, the V gene TRBV4-1; D gene unclear. CDR1 and CDR2 from the germline V gene are MGHRA and YSYEKL. The CDR3 runs 14 residues. The ends were cut back, 0 bases at V and 7 bases at J, with 12 bases in the middle. The CDR3 sequence is CASSQDAGNGGYTF. The DNA for the CDR3 is TGCGCCAGCAGCCAAGATGCCGGGAACGGTGGCTACACCTTC.

The J gene is TRBJ2-5, the V gene TRBV2, with a weak D call TRBD2 (6 bases). V shed 7 bases and J shed 2 bases, with 14 bases lying between them. This CDR3 comprises 14 residues. Germline loops: CDR1 SNHLY, CDR2 FYNNEI. CDR3 bases: TGTGCCAGCACCGCTGGGAGGCGGCAAGAGACCCAGTACTTC. The encoded protein is CASTAGRRQETQYF.

The chain employs TRBV7-6 and TRBJ1-1; maybe TRBD1 (6 bases). Germline CDR1 SGHVS, CDR2 FNYEAQ. The CDR3 length is 13 residues. Trimming took off 5 bases at V and 5 bases at J, with 12 bases between the two ends. The CDR3 DNA is TGTGCCAGCAGCCCACAGGGAAGAACTGAAGCTTTCTTT. It translates to CASSPQGRTEAFF.

The rearrangement links TRBV10-2 to TRBJ1-4; D gene ambiguous. Trimming removed 0 bases at V and 5 bases at J, with 7 bases between. Germline V lookup: CDR1 WSHSY, CDR2 SAAADI. The length of the CDR3 is 14 residues. The CDR3 protein is CASSESVSNEKLFF. As DNA, the CDR3 is TGCGCCAGCAGTGAGTCTGTCTCGAATGAAAAACTGTTTTTT.

This clone has just a few counts. The rearrangement joins TRBV5-4 to TRBJ1-2; 9 bases fit TRBD1. The CDR3 totals 14 residues. The germline CDR1 and CDR2 sequences are SGHNT and YYREEE (reference sequence). The V segment lost 3 bases and the J segment 2 bases; nucleotides outside the gene matches: 2. The CDR3 sequence: CASSSGQGNYGYTF. CDR3 nucleotides: TGTGCCAGCAGCTCCGGACAGGGGAACTATGGCTACACCTTC.